These T cell receptor beta chains were read from a single sample in a study of graft-versus-host responses after intestinal transplantation. Antigens of these TCRs are unknown. TCRdb's table, derived via immunoSEQ multiplex PCR, lists solely in-frame clones and lacks some. This table holds more than 95,000 clones, approximately 93% found once. Here the sequenced sample was unstimulated CD8+ T cells sorted from spleen or lymph node cells, taken before intestinal transplant. These receptors came from a human donor who received an intestinal transplant. The CDR3 runs from the conserved cysteine through the conserved F or W. D genes are given only for firm matches. The size field is filled for only some rows; it gives once, few, many or a size class.

abundance: once; d_gene: NA; v_gene: TRBV2; j_gene: TRBJ2-7; CDR3aa: CASSEGRTTIYEQYF; CDR3nt: TGTGCCAGCAGTGAAGGTAGGACGACCATCTACGAGCAGTACTTC
abundance: once; d_gene: TRBD1; v_gene: TRBV18; j_gene: TRBJ1-2; CDR3aa: CASSNAGTGLPYGYTF; CDR3nt: TGTGCCAGCTCAAACGCCGGGACAGGGTTACCCTATGGCTACACCTTC
abundance: NA; d_gene: NA; v_gene: TRBV15; j_gene: TRBJ1-1; CDR3aa: CATSRGRQGGYTEAFF; CDR3nt: TGTGCCACCAGCAGAGGGAGGCAGGGCGGATACACTGAAGCTTTCTTT
abundance: NA; d_gene: NA; v_gene: TRBV12-5; j_gene: TRBJ2-5; CDR3aa: CASGLVQGGPGTQYF; CDR3nt: TGTGCTAGTGGTTTGGTACAAGGTGGACCCGGGACCCAGTACTTC
abundance: NA; d_gene: NA; v_gene: TRBV27; j_gene: TRBJ1-1; CDR3aa: CASSIQGRWTEAFF; CDR3nt: TGTGCCAGCAGCATACAGGGTAGGTGGACTGAAGCTTTCTTT
abundance: NA; d_gene: NA; v_gene: TRBV25-1; j_gene: TRBJ2-1; CDR3aa: CASSEFTGQNSYNEQFF; CDR3nt: TGTGCCAGCAGTGAATTCACCGGACAGAACTCCTACAATGAGCAGTTCTTC
abundance: once; d_gene: NA; v_gene: TRBV11-2; j_gene: TRBJ1-1; CDR3aa: CASSPQSGTEAFF; CDR3nt: TGTGCCAGCAGCCCCCAAAGTGGGACTGAAGCTTTCTTT
abundance: NA; d_gene: TRBD1; v_gene: TRBV30; j_gene: TRBJ1-2; CDR3aa: CAWSWTQGAHYTF; CDR3nt: TGTGCCTGGAGTTGGACACAGGGGGCTCACTACACCTTC
abundance: NA; d_gene: NA; v_gene: TRBV29-1; j_gene: TRBJ2-1; CDR3aa: CSARGLTYNEQFF; CDR3nt: TGCAGCGCCAGAGGGCTCACCTACAATGAGCAGTTCTTC
abundance: NA; d_gene: NA; v_gene: TRBV11-2; j_gene: TRBJ2-1; CDR3aa: CASRIRGPYNEQFF; CDR3nt: TGTGCCAGCAGAATCAGGGGACCCTACAATGAGCAGTTCTTC
abundance: NA; d_gene: TRBD1; v_gene: TRBV19; j_gene: TRBJ2-2; CDR3aa: CASIGPRGSTGELFF; CDR3nt: TGTGCCAGTATAGGGCCCAGGGGGAGTACCGGGGAGCTGTTTTTT
abundance: NA; d_gene: NA; v_gene: TRBV4-1; j_gene: TRBJ1-1; CDR3aa: CASSPLTGNTEAFF; CDR3nt: TGCGCCAGCAGCCCTCTGACAGGGAACACTGAAGCTTTCTTT
abundance: NA; d_gene: NA; v_gene: TRBV9; j_gene: TRBJ1-1; CDR3aa: CASSVGSGVNTEAFF; CDR3nt: TGTGCCAGCAGCGTAGGTTCAGGGGTGAACACTGAAGCTTTCTTT
abundance: NA; d_gene: TRBD2; v_gene: TRBV30; j_gene: TRBJ2-3; CDR3aa: CAWSVGWAGAPSGGASTDTQYF; CDR3nt: TGTGCCTGGAGTGTAGGTTGGGCGGGGGCACCTAGCGGGGGGGCTAGCACAGATACGCAGTATTTT
abundance: NA; d_gene: TRBD1; v_gene: TRBV11-2; j_gene: TRBJ2-7; CDR3aa: CASSSVQGAKEQYF; CDR3nt: TGTGCCAGCAGCTCTGTACAGGGGGCTAAAGAGCAGTACTTC
abundance: NA; d_gene: NA; v_gene: TRBV18; j_gene: TRBJ1-1; CDR3aa: CASSPRRGGVGPEAFF; CDR3nt: TGTGCCAGCTCACCACGGAGGGGGGGCGTGGGACCTGAAGCTTTCTTT